These T cell receptor beta chains were read from a single sample in a study of blood T cell repertoires in COVID-19. Libraries were prepared by immunoSEQ multiplex PCR; TCRdb keeps only in-frame clonotypes and omits some of them. Of some 190,000 clones detected, 89% appear once; the ten largest clones hold under 3%. Sequencing input: PBMCs or T cells enriched from blood (not recorded which). The receptors derive from a woman in her thirties or forties with acute COVID-19. Each CDR3 is given with its conserved first and last residue. Each record gives: CDR3 protein, CDR3 DNA, clone size, D gene, V gene, J gene, CDR3 length. The D gene is left open where the match is weak. Not all rows give a size; the values are once, few, many and, for expanded clones, a class.

CASSFLSGGARQFF,TGTGCCAGCAGTTTTCTTAGCGGGGGGGCCCGGCAGTTCTTC,-,TRBD2,TRBV28,TRBJ2-1,14
CSASPGGARDTQYF,TGCAGTGCTAGTCCCGGCGGGGCGAGAGATACGCAGTATTTT,-,-,TRBV20-1,TRBJ2-3,14
CASSLISGISRETQYF,TGTGCCAGCAGCTTAATTAGCGGGATAAGCAGGGAGACCCAGTACTTC,-,TRBD2,TRBV7-2,TRBJ2-5,16
CASSASQGGTPYEQYF,TGTGCCAGCAGTGCCTCCCAGGGGGGTACCCCCTACGAGCAGTACTTC,-,-,TRBV6-1,TRBJ2-7,16
CASSQEEGGQILNYGYTF,TGTGCCAGCAGCCAAGAGGAGGGGGGACAGATTCTTAACTATGGCTACACCTTC,-,TRBD1,TRBV4-2,TRBJ1-2,18
CATSRDVSGVSGGTYEQYF,TGTGCCACCAGCAGAGATGTGTCGGGTGTTAGCGGGGGGACTTACGAGCAGTACTTC,-,TRBD2,TRBV15,TRBJ2-7,19
CASSPGQVQGEKLFF,TGTGCCAGCAGCCCGGGACAGGTACAGGGGGAAAAACTGTTTTTT,few,TRBD1,TRBV3-1/TRBV3-2,TRBJ1-4,15
CASSPLDRGAEAFF,TGTGCCAGCTCACCTCTCGACAGGGGGGCTGAAGCTTTCTTT,few,TRBD1,TRBV18,TRBJ1-1,14
CASSIGPGGKAQYF,TGTGCCAGTAGTATAGGCCCAGGGGGCAAGGCCCAGTACTTC,-,TRBD1,TRBV19,TRBJ2-5,14
CASSLGGGGPQETQYF,TGTGCCAGCAGCTTGGGAGGCGGGGGCCCCCAAGAGACCCAGTACTTC,once,-,TRBV5-5,TRBJ2-5,16
CASSPSGFSSGNTIYF,TGTGCCAGCAGCCCCTCTGGCTTCAGCTCTGGAAACACCATATATTTT,-,-,TRBV4-2,TRBJ1-3,16
CASSQGQVPYEQYF,TGTGCCAGCAGCCAGGGTCAGGTTCCCTACGAGCAGTACTTC,-,-,TRBV9,TRBJ2-7,14
CASSTSSGGNIQYF,TGTGCCAGCAGCACCAGTAGCGGGGGAAACATTCAGTACTTC,-,TRBD2,TRBV5-4,TRBJ2-4,14
CASTQISSGGELFF,TGTGCCAGTACACAAATTTCCTCAGGCGGGGAGCTGTTTTTT,-,-,TRBV19,TRBJ2-2,14
CASSPGQGRWTGELFF,TGTGCCAGCAGCCCGGGACAGGGGCGTTGGACCGGGGAGCTGTTTTTT,-,TRBD1,TRBV11-3,TRBJ2-2,16
CASSQVVVLSSYEQYF,TGCGCCAGCAGCCAAGTAGTCGTCTTAAGCTCCTACGAGCAGTACTTC,-,-,TRBV4-1,TRBJ2-7,16
CASSLYRDNNEKLFF,TGTGCCAGCTCACTCTACAGGGATAATAATGAAAAACTGTTTTTT,-,-,TRBV18,TRBJ1-4,15
CASSQGLGTGGRDTQYF,TGCGCCAGCAGCCAAGGGCTAGGGACAGGTGGTCGAGATACGCAGTATTTT,-,TRBD1,TRBV4-3,TRBJ2-3,17
CASSLVLGPTDTQYF,TGTGCCAGCAGCTTGGTTCTAGGCCCCACAGATACGCAGTATTTT,-,-,TRBV11-2,TRBJ2-3,15
CASSSYTGTVNTEAFF,TGTGCCAGCAGTTCCTATACCGGGACAGTGAACACTGAAGCTTTCTTT,-,TRBD1,TRBV28,TRBJ1-1,16
CATSSSSASYEQYF,TGTGCCACCAGCTCGTCTAGCGCCTCCTACGAGCAGTACTTC,-,-,TRBV15,TRBJ2-7,14
CASSFLQGSGANVLTF,TGTGCCAGCAGTTTCCTTCAGGGATCTGGGGCCAACGTCCTGACTTTC,-,-,TRBV28,TRBJ2-6,16
CASSLWLDNPNTEAFF,TGCGCCAGCAGCTTGTGGCTGGACAATCCGAACACTGAAGCTTTCTTT,-,-,TRBV5-1,TRBJ1-1,16
CASSPSGDEQFF,TGCGCCAGCAGCCCGAGCGGGGATGAGCAGTTCTTC,-,TRBD2,TRBV4-1,TRBJ2-1,12
CASLLYGQGGAGTEAFF,TGTGCCAGCCTCCTGTACGGACAGGGAGGGGCGGGCACTGAAGCTTTCTTT,-,TRBD1,TRBV27,TRBJ1-1,17
CASSDHDRGGEKLFF,TGTGCCAGCAGTGACCACGACAGGGGTGGTGAAAAACTGTTTTTT,-,TRBD1,TRBV6-4,TRBJ1-4,15
CASSPRGTNYGYTF,TGTGCCAGCAGCCCTCGCGGGACTAACTATGGCTACACCTTC,-,-,TRBV5-6,TRBJ1-2,14
CASSERPRDGDTQYF,TGCGCCAGCAGTGAGCGTCCCAGGGATGGAGATACGCAGTATTTT,-,-,TRBV10-2,TRBJ2-3,15
CASSLAPGIYEQYF,TGTGCCAGCAGCTTAGCGCCAGGGATCTACGAGCAGTACTTC,-,-,TRBV7-8,TRBJ2-7,14
CASSPTRQYEQYF,TGTGCCAGCAGCCCAACTCGACAGTACGAGCAGTACTTC,-,-,TRBV7-2,TRBJ2-7,13
CASSPRTGGNTIYF,TGTGCCAGCAGCCCTCGGACAGGGGGAAACACCATATATTTT,-,TRBD1,TRBV11-2,TRBJ1-3,14
CASSVLAGGNEQFF,TGCGCCAGCAGTGTGTTAGCGGGGGGGAATGAGCAGTTCTTC,few,TRBD2,TRBV10-2,TRBJ2-1,14
CASSWTGRGGNQPQHF,TGTGCCAGCAGCTGGACAGGGCGGGGTGGCAATCAGCCCCAGCATTTT,-,TRBD1,TRBV28,TRBJ1-5,16